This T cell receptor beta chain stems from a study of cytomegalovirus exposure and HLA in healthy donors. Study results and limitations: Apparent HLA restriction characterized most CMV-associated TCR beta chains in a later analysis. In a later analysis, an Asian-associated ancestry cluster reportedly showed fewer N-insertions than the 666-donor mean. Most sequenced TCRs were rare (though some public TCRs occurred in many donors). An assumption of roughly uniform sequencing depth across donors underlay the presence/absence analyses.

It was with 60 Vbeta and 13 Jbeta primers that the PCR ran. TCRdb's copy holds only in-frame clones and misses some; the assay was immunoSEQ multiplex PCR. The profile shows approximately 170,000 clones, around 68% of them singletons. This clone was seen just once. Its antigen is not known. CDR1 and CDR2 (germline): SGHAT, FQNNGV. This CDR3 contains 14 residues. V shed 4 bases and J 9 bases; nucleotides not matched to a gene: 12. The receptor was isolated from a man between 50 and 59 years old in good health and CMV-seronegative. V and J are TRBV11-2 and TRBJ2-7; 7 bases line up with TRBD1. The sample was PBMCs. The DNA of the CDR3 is TGTGCCAGCAGCTCCCGGGACAGCCCGTTCGGGCAGTACTTC. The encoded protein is CASSSRDSPFGQYF.